Presented here are 5 T cell receptor beta chains from one specimen sequenced in a study of cytomegalovirus exposure and HLA in healthy donors. Vbeta (60) and Jbeta (13) primers were used in the PCR. Generated by immunoSEQ multiplex PCR, the TCRdb table keeps only in-frame clones and is missing some. Of about 80,000 clones in the sample, about 77% were seen once. The specimen sequenced was PBMCs. These receptor sequences come from a man aged 50-59 years in good health and CMV-seronegative.

Only a few counts were recorded for this clone. V usage is TRBV7-2 and J usage is TRBJ1-2; a weak D match, TRBD1 (5 bases). Trimming pared 5 bases from V and 6 bases from J, leaving 16 bases between. Germline CDR1 reads SGHTA; CDR2 reads FQGNSA. The CDR3 length is 14 residues. The CDR3 nucleotides are TGTGCCAGCAGCCGAAGAACAGGTGGAGATGGCTACACCTTC. Translated: CASSRRTGGDGYTF.

The chain links TRBV4-1 to TRBJ2-5, with D uncertain. Germline-derived CDR1 and CDR2 are MGHRA and YSYEKL. The CDR3 is 13 amino acids. Trimming cost V 1 base and J 1 base, with 4 bases left between them. For the CDR3, the DNA is TGCGCCAGCAGCCAAGGGCCCCAAGAGACCCAGTACTTC. This gives the protein CASSQGPQETQYF.

The genes are TRBV30 and TRBJ2-5, with 7 positions matching TRBD1. Germline V gives CDR1 GTSNPN, CDR2 SVGIG (reference sequence). V shed 5 bases, J shed 5 bases, and the junction held 5 bases outside the gene matches. The CDR3 contains 12 residues. The chain's CDR3 is CAWGTVRETQYF. CDR3 nucleotide sequence: TGTGCCTGGGGGACAGTGCGGGAGACCCAGTACTTC.

Details on this clone: One end of the junction is discordant with germline, which a read error may explain. The chain links TRBV7-7 to TRBJ2-1; a possible D gene is TRBD2 (7 bases). Germline CDR1 SSHAT, CDR2 FNYEAQ (reference sequence). The CDR3 loop spans 12 amino acids. The CDR3 nucleotides read TGTGCTAGCAGCTTAACGGGGGGCGGGCAGTTCTTC. It is translated as CASSLTGGGQFF.

This rearrangement joins TRBV27 to TRBJ2-7, with TRBD1 identical over 8 bases. The CDR3 is made up of 17 amino acids. Germline V gene lookup returns CDR1 MNHEY and CDR2 SMNVEV (reference sequence). The J segment lost 5 bases and the V segment lost 4 bases, leaving 16 bases of the junction unmatched. This CDR3 reads CASSSYPRRTGSDEQYF. The CDR3 nucleotides read TGTGCCAGCAGTTCTTACCCCCGTCGGACAGGGAGCGACGAGCAGTACTTC.